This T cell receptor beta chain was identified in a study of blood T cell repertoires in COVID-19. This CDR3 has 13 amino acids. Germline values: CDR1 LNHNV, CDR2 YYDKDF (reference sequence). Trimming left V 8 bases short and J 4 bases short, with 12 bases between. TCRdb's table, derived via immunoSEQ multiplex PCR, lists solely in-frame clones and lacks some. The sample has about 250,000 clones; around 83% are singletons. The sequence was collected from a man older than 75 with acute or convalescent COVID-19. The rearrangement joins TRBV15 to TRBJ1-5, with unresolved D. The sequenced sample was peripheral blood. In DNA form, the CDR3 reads TGTGCCACCCAATTTGGGCCTAATCAGCCCCAGCATTTT. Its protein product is CATQFGPNQPQHF.